A selection of T cell receptor beta chains follows, all from one sample in a study of T cell responses to AZD1222 COVID-19 vaccine. Data came from immunoSEQ multiplex PCR; TCRdb stores just in-frame clones and leaves some out. The data show some 130,000 clones, with approximately 94% seen just once and about 9% held by the top ten. The sample was peripheral blood, taken on day 0 of AZD1222 vaccination. These receptors all come from an adult in good health. Both conserved end residues are part of each CDR3. The D gene is left open where the match is weak. The size entry is marked missing in some rows and otherwise reads once, few, many or a size class.

v_gene	j_gene	len	abundance	d_gene	CDR3nt	CDR3aa
TRBV12-3/TRBV12-4	TRBJ1-6	13	.	.	TGTGCCAGCAGTTTTTCGCGGGATTCACCCCTCCACTTT	CASSFSRDSPLHF
TRBV30	TRBJ2-1	15	.	TRBD1	TGTGCCTGGAGTCCGCGGGACAGGTACTGGAATGAGCAGTTCTTC	CAWSPRDRYWNEQFF
TRBV7-2	TRBJ2-5	16	.	TRBD2	TGTGCCAGCAGCTTAGCTGGACTAGCGGGGAGGGAGACCCAGTACTTC	CASSLAGLAGRETQYF
TRBV6-2/TRBV6-3	TRBJ2-1	12	.	.	TGTGCCAGCAGTTACCCATCCAGGGATCCGTTCTTC	CASSYPSRDPFF
TRBV6-4	TRBJ1-4	13	.	.	TGTGCCATCGACAGACGCTTTAATGAAAAACTGTTTTTT	CAIDRRFNEKLFF
TRBV29-1	TRBJ2-1	15	.	.	TGCAGCGTTGAAGATCCCGGGGGCAACTGGAATGAGCAGTTCTTC	CSVEDPGGNWNEQFF
TRBV7-2	TRBJ2-7	16	.	.	TGTGCCAGCAGCTCCCCGGGGAGGGGGCTCGCCTACGAGCAGTACTTC	CASSSPGRGLAYEQYF
TRBV18	TRBJ2-1	15	.	TRBD1	TGTGCCAGCTCAACAAGGACAGGGGTAGGCAATGAGCAGTTCTTC	CASSTRTGVGNEQFF
TRBV11-3	TRBJ2-5	15	.	.	TGTGCCAGCAGCTTATTAAGTTATATCCAAGAGACCCAGTACTTC	CASSLLSYIQETQYF
TRBV5-1	TRBJ1-5	15	.	TRBD1	TGCGCCAGCAGCTTGTCGACAGGGGGCAATCAGCCCCAGCATTTT	CASSLSTGGNQPQHF
TRBV7-8	TRBJ2-1	14	.	.	TGTGCCAGCAGCTTACAAGCGAAGGGTAATGAGCAGTTCTTC	CASSLQAKGNEQFF
TRBV18	TRBJ1-3	15	.	TRBD1	TGTGCCAGCTCGCCGGGGACAGAGGCACGAAACACCATATATTTT	CASSPGTEARNTIYF
TRBV28	TRBJ2-5	18	once	TRBD2	TGTGCCAGCAGCCCTCCTTCTAGCGGGGGGGCTAACCAAGAGACCCAGTACTTC	CASSPPSSGGANQETQYF
TRBV9	TRBJ2-5	15	.	TRBD2	TGTGCCAGCAGCGTAGCAGCGGGGGGCCAAGAGACCCAGTACTTC	CASSVAAGGQETQYF
TRBV9	TRBJ1-2	14	.	TRBD1	TGTGCCAGCAGCGTAGGGACAGGTCTTTCTGGCTACACCTTC	CASSVGTGLSGYTF
TRBV18	TRBJ2-2	16	.	TRBD2	TGTGCCAGCTCACCGATAGCGGGGGTGATCCGCCGGGAGCTGTTTTTT	CASSPIAGVIRRELFF
TRBV30	TRBJ2-2	10	.	.	TGTGCCTGTTCCACCGGGGAGCTGTTTTTT	CACSTGELFF
TRBV7-2	TRBJ1-3	15	.	TRBD1	TGTGCCAGCAGCACGTCAGGGGGAACTGGAAACACCATATATTTT	CASSTSGGTGNTIYF
TRBV5-6	TRBJ2-1	14	.	.	TGTGCCAGCAGCTTGGTAGGCCAGTCCAATGAGCAGTTCTTC	CASSLVGQSNEQFF
TRBV5-6	TRBJ1-2	14	.	.	TGTGCCAGCAGCTTGGGATGGGGCCCATATGGCTACACCTTC	CASSLGWGPYGYTF
TRBV27	TRBJ2-7	15	.	.	TGTGCCAGCAGCTCCCTTGATCGAGCAGCCTACGAGCAGTACTTC	CASSSLDRAAYEQYF
TRBV4-1	TRBJ2-3	13	.	.	TGCGCCAGCAGCCAAAACCCTTCAGATACGCAGTATTTT	CASSQNPSDTQYF
TRBV25-1	TRBJ1-4	13	.	.	TGTGCCAGCAGTGGCCGGGGTAATGAAAAACTGTTTTTT	CASSGRGNEKLFF
TRBV18	TRBJ2-1	15	.	.	TGTGCCAGCTCACCCGGAGCAGGGGTGTACAATGAGCAGTTCTTC	CASSPGAGVYNEQFF
TRBV5-5	TRBJ1-4	15	.	.	TGTGCCAGCAGCTTGGGCGGCTCAACTAATGAAAAACTGTTTTTT	CASSLGGSTNEKLFF
TRBV7-9	TRBJ1-1	16	.	.	TGTGCCAGCAGCTTAGCCAGGACAGTGGGGAACACTGAAGCTTTCTTT	CASSLARTVGNTEAFF
TRBV4-1	TRBJ2-7	14	few	.	TGCGCCAGCAGCCAAGGGAATGGCGGGGGCGGGCAGTACTTC	CASSQGNGGGGQYF
TRBV6-6	TRBJ1-6	17	.	TRBD1	TGTGCCAGCAGTCGTAGGACAGGGAGCTCCTATAATTCACCCCTCCACTTT	CASSRRTGSSYNSPLHF
TRBV19	TRBJ2-7	13	once	TRBD1	TGTGCCAGTAGCCCTGGGACAGGGAAGGAGCAGTACTTC	CASSPGTGKEQYF
TRBV29-1	TRBJ1-1	13	.	.	TGCAGCGTTGAATTCGCAGGCGACACTGAAGCTTTCTTT	CSVEFAGDTEAFF
TRBV9	TRBJ1-1	14	.	.	TGTGCCAGCAGCGTAGGGCAGGGCGGCACTGAAGCTTTCTTT	CASSVGQGGTEAFF
TRBV19	TRBJ1-4	14	once	.	TGTGCCAGTAAGGCGGCAGTCGGTAATGAAAAACTGTTTTTT	CASKAAVGNEKLFF